What follows is one TCR beta chain and its context. This clone's antigen is unknown. The record has no base qualities; no much larger clone is one base away. The cohort consisted of 600 to 750 healthy bone marrow donors. All cohort members were sampled while nominally healthy, although unrecorded immune exposures were likely present. The donor tested CMV seropositive and was one of the 289 seropositive cohort members. Each donor provided a peripheral blood sample, and peripheral blood mononuclear cells were used for TCR beta sequencing. The Qiagen DNeasy Blood Extraction Kit was used to extract genomic DNA from the blood cell samples. CDR1 and CDR2, looked up from the germline V gene, are MNHEY and SVGAGI. From the cysteine through the phenylalanine, the CDR3 covers 12 amino acids. Only the CDR3 region is kept as DNA, spanning 36 bases read in frame from base 1. V was cut back by 8 bases and J by 6 bases, leaving a gap of 13 bases between them.

The source of the sample is a study of cytomegalovirus exposure and HLA in healthy donors (dated by TCRdb to 2015 to 2018). Looking at the study overall: In an earlier analysis of some 550 of the donors, less than 350 Gb of sequence data and 117 million unique TCR beta sequences from some 170 million T cells were reported. All discovery cohort repertoires had been generated on a single sequencing platform. To predict cytomegalovirus infection status, the study brought together high-throughput TCR immunosequencing, statistical association of individual TCRs with disease status, and machine learning. In addition to the first cohort of hundreds of subjects, a separate validation cohort of approximately 130 different subjects was used. Typing coverage differed by locus: A, B, C, DRB1 and DQB1 were typed in roughly 620-630 donors, DQA1 in about 510, DPA1 in some 600, and DPB1 in around 440. Both class I and class II loci were covered by HLA typing, at four-digit resolution. The study aimed to test whether cataloging public T cell receptors could reveal signatures of past pathogen exposure. A later genetic analysis took genome-wide SNP genotypes for 398 of the 666 donors and used that subset as a discovery cohort. Among about 390 genotyped donors of the cohort, an average of about 240,000 unique TCR beta nucleotide sequences were sequenced per donor, roughly 18% of them non-productive. Roughly 300 gigabases of sequencing data and around 80 million unique TCR sequences made up an early release that covered approximately 650 HLA-typed donors. Donor age, sex, ethnicity and CMV serostatus were collected together with the repertoire data. An earlier analysis of around 640 of the donors used high-throughput TCR beta sequencing to judge whether each TCR beta V gene segment behaved as functional or pseudogenic. The later analysis used no new phenotypic data to find candidate immune exposures, relying instead on TCR beta sequences and their occurrence across donors. A few DR-DQ haplotypes were handled as single units for association and clustering because linkage in the cohort was strong. The study used immunosequencing to profile the T cell repertoires of several hundred subjects and linked those repertoires to cytomegalovirus serostatus. Among the roughly 370 genotyped donors, approximately 76% belonged to the genetic ancestry cluster associated with self-reported Caucasian donors. A later analysis re-analyzed previously published TCR beta repertoires from 500 to 700 donors and added high-resolution HLA genotyping to study TCR occurrence patterns. Study-level results and caveats: Most TCR sequences were seen in very few donors, while some public TCRs were found in many individuals. Because HLA typing was unavailable for some donors at each locus, only the typed subset was used in association tests. In the study, around 150 TCR beta chains were listed as associated with cytomegalovirus. The earlier analysis of around 600 of the donors excluded 15 to 20 rarely observed V segments, including chromosome 9 orphons, because counts were too low. A later analysis reported that several top co-occurrence clusters appeared linked to parvovirus B19, influenza, CMV and Epstein-Barr virus. At a false discovery rate of 0.05, a later analysis linked 16,000 or so TCR beta sequences to specific HLA alleles. Some IMGT-functional V segments, including TRBV6-2 and TRBV6-3, could not be told apart with the 87-base-pair reads, so those segments were excluded. This cohort had only TCR beta chains sequenced, and the lack of alpha or paired-chain data limited which features could be detected. A later analysis found that HLA-associated TCR beta chains were more clonally expanded and had lower generation probabilities than equally common non-associated chains. When HLA alleles, especially DR and DQ, strongly co-occurred, TCR associations were difficult to assign to individual alleles. Correlated functional status among segregating V segments might reflect linkage disequilibrium, but an unknown experimental factor could not be ruled out. Roughly uniform sequencing depth across donors was assumed in presence/absence analyses, although this assumption may not hold. The authors suggested that the approach could potentially be extended to other disease states and immunological phenotypes. According to a later analysis, TCR association rates differed among HLA loci, with DRB1 alleles showing the most associated TCRs and HLA-C alleles showing the fewest. In a later genetic analysis, fewer N-insertions in productive TCRs were reported among donors in an Asian-associated ancestry cluster than the roughly 700-donor mean. In an earlier analysis of roughly 560 of the donors, most TCR beta V segments were observed in productive rearrangements about 87% or about 30% of the time, broadly matching IMGT annotations. Most CMV-associated TCR beta chains appeared to be HLA-restricted in a later analysis, and the HLA associations seemed to be driven largely by CMV exposure. A few of the identified cytomegalovirus-associated TCR beta chains were confirmed in vitro to be specific for cytomegalovirus antigens. The classifier was reported to diagnose cytomegalovirus status with high specificity and sensitivity in both the original cohort and the validation cohort. In a later genetic analysis, a missense DCLRE1C variant was associated with V-gene and J-gene trimming of TCR beta chains, and the association was replicated in an independent cohort. A group of highly shared sequence variants was considered likely to be a technical artifact of the sequencing pipeline. A further reported finding was that TCR beta sequences accurately predicted the HLA-A and HLA-B alleles for most subjects in the first cohort. For the cohort, immune exposure information was limited to CMV serostatus.

Libraries were built with the immunoSEQ multiplex PCR assay. For the multiplex PCR, a mixture combining 60 forward primers for TCR Vbeta segments and 13 reverse primers for TCR Jbeta segments was used. A multiplex PCR assay on genomic DNA amplified the CDR3 region of rearranged TCR beta genes. Amplified TCR beta libraries were sequenced as 87-base-pair reads on the Illumina HiSeq System. The authors' pipeline ran thus. Across the 670 or so repertoires, a later analysis counted some 80 million unique TCR beta chains, around 11 million of which were shared by at least two donors. Raw reads were error-corrected and collapsed into unique sequences with a nearest-neighbor algorithm that merged closely related sequences to remove PCR and sequencing errors. CDR3 sequences were aligned to IMGT reference sequences to assign V, D and J gene segments. Each retained sequence needed at least a six-nucleotide match to both a V gene segment and a J gene segment. A rearrangement counted as productive if the CDR3 had no stop codons and remained in frame with V and J, and every other rearrangement counted as non-productive. CDR3 was defined by IMGT convention, running from the second conserved V-encoded cysteine to the conserved J-encoded phenylalanine. The earlier analysis of about 530 of the donors excluded any sequence lacking an unambiguous match to a single V gene segment. An earlier analysis of 587 of the donors classified V segments as functional when productive rearrangements were above 56.7% and as segregating when the standard deviation between donors was above 5%. A statistical classification framework was built for diagnosing cytomegalovirus status from the catalog of TCR beta chain sequences. In a later analysis, V and J genes were assigned by comparing TCR nucleotide sequences against IMGT/GENE-DB human TR gene sequences. Using the TCRdist pipeline, a later analysis assigned CDR3 sequences along with most-parsimonious VDJ recombination scenarios. In a later analysis, every TCR beta chain was defined by the combination of its CDR3 amino acid sequence and its V-gene family, and reads without a unique V-gene family were dropped. To address suspected cross-contamination and a sequencing artifact, a later analysis removed approximately 590 highly shared, low-generation-probability nucleotide sequences. In a later analysis, a clonal expansion index for each public chain was calculated from normalized within-repertoire ranks of inferred template counts. A later analysis computed generation probabilities with a VDJ recombination model fitted to out-of-frame rearrangements, and checked the results against IGoR. In a later analysis, hypergeometric tests were used to score TCR-TCR, TCR-HLA and TCR-CMV co-occurrence, with a repertoire-size bias correction applied to TCR pairs. A later analysis estimated false discovery rates by permuting HLA or CMV assignments 20 times. In a later analysis, co-occurring TCRs were grouped using DBSCAN, with TCRdist sequence similarity added in when clustering inside HLA-allele-positive subsets. Repertoires with fewer than 30,000 or more than 120,000 public chains were left out of co-occurrence clustering, as were a few repertoires with anomalous nucleotide sharing. Entries here come from immuneACCESS through TCRdb and include only in-frame sequences with V and J called. Some clones fail to appear in such tables; in the studies checked, an unresolved V gene covers under half of the shortfall, and the cause of the remainder is unknown. That table gives V, J and clone size, and the DNA gave D and trimming. In all, the sample holds fewer than 250,000 clones, and around 79% of those were seen once. The ten most abundant clones make up approximately 0.4% of the sample.

Sequencing used PBMCs. The source of this sequence is a male donor in good health and CMV-seropositive. The sequence is built from TRBV6-5 and TRBJ1-1; the D gene is perhaps TRBD1, on 6 matching bases. The CDR3 region: CASHRDSSEAFF. The sequenced DNA is TGTGCCAGCCACAGGGATTCATCTGAAGCTTTCTTT.